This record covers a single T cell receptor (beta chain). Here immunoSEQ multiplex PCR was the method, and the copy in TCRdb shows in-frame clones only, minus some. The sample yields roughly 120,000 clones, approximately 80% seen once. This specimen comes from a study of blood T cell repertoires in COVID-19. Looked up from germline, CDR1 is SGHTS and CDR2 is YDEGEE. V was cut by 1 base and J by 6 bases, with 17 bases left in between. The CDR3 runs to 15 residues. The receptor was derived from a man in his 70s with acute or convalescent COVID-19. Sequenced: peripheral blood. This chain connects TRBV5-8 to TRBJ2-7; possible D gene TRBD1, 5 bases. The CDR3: CASSLNPARVLEQYF. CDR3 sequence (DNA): TGTGCCAGCAGCTTGAATCCGGCCAGGGTCCTCGAGCAGTACTTC. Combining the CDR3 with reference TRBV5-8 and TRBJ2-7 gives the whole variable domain EAGVTQSPTHLIKTRGQQATLRCSPISGHTSVYWYQQALGLGLQFLLWYDEGEERNRGNFPPRFSGRQFPNYSSELNVNALELEDSALYLCASSLNPARVLEQYFGPGTRLTVT.